This TCR beta chain originates from a study of vaccination effects on CD4 cells after COVID-19. Overall study findings and caveats: Late in the post-vaccination period, infection-induced and vaccine-induced clones underwent marked clonal contraction.

Only in-frame clones appear in the TCRdb table, and some are missing; sequencing was by immunoSEQ multiplex PCR. The sample records tens of thousands of clones, around four fifths being singletons. Remarks on this clone: The antigen is not known.

V was shortened by 3 bases and J by 10 bases, with 15 bases between the two germline ends. CDR3 length: 13 amino acids. Germline lookup yields CDR1 DFQATT and CDR2 SNEGSKA (reference sequence). Antigen-specific CD4+ T cells expanded by the ViraFEST assay with viral peptide pools were then sequenced. Culture proceeded for more than 8 days, and CD4+ T cells were then isolated. All participants had two doses of either the BNT162b2 or mRNA-1273 vaccine. Neither prior SARS-CoV-2 infection nor positive nucleocapsid antibodies were present in the vaccine recipients. Every well housed some 1.8 million PBMC, which grew in culture alongside around 10 IU/ml IL-2 and roughly 9.8 ug/ml peptides.

V gene TRBV20-1 combines with J gene TRBJ1-4; tentatively, D is TRBD1 (5 bases). This specimen was CD4+ T cells from PBMCs cultured with HCoV-229E spike peptides, taken after COVID-19 vaccination. This receptor was identified in a human donor who received a COVID-19 vaccine. CDR3 nucleotide sequence: TGCAGTGCTAGTCCAGGGTTGGTTGGAAAACTGTTTTTT. Amino acid sequence: CSASPGLVGKLFF.